One sample yielded the 13 T cell receptor beta chains listed below, sequenced in a study of T cells after yellow fever vaccination. TCRdb itself ran the 5' RACE reads through MiXCR, one entry per CDR3 protein. The repertoire holds 50,000 or so distinct CDR3 sequences, with about 6.6% as singletons. Specimen: CD8+ T cells not binding an NS4B(214-222) dextramer, sorted from PBMCs, collected roughly 47 days after the first yellow fever vaccination. The receptors derive from a man aged 18 to 35 who received the YFV17D yellow fever vaccine.

This CDR3 reads CASSTWTDTGELFF. The DNA for the CDR3 is TGTGCCAGCAGCACCTGGACAGATACCGGGGAGCTGTTTTTT. The chain is built from TRBV9 and TRBJ2-2; maybe TRBD1 (6 bases). In germline, CDR1 is SGDLS, CDR2 YYNGEE. The CDR3 loop spans 14 amino acids. V was trimmed by 4 bases and J by 5 bases, leaving 12 bases between them.

This clonotype was counted many times. This chain connects TRBV11-1 to TRBJ2-1, with D perhaps matching TRBD2 (6 bases). V was cut by 3 bases and J by 4 bases, with 7 bases left in between. The CDR3 loop spans 13 amino acids. CDR1 and CDR2 (germline): SGHAT, FQDESV (reference sequence). CDR3 sequence: CASSFSGYNEQFF. CDR3 nucleotide sequence: TGTGCCAGCAGCTTTAGCGGATACAATGAGCAGTTCTTC.

A note on this clonotype: A much larger clone differs by one base, so this may be a read error. V usage is TRBV7-9 and J usage is TRBJ2-4; D is uncertain. The CDR3 sequence is 15 residues long. CDR1 is SEHNR, CDR2 FQNEAQ, per germline (reference sequence). The V end was cut by 3 bases, the J end by 0 bases, with 9 bases between. The CDR3 DNA reads as TGTGCCAGCAGCTTTGTGTCCATAGCCAAAAACATTCAGTACTTC. Translation gives CASSFVSIAKNIQYF.

There are many counts of this clonotype. The chain couples TRBV5-1 to TRBJ1-5; weak D call: TRBD1 (5 bases). The CDR3 is 15 amino acids. The germline CDR1 and CDR2 sequences are SGHRS and YFSETQ. Trimming removed 0 bases from V and 5 bases from J, with 12 bases in between. DNA of the CDR3: TGCGCCAGCAGCTTGGTCCCAGGGATACATCAGCCCCAGCATTTT. Translating it yields CASSLVPGIHQPQHF.

This sequence joins TRBV5-1 and TRBJ1-3; unclear D gene. The V end lost 3 bases, the J end lost 0 bases, and 13 bases lay between the germline ends. CDR1 is SGHRS and CDR2 is YFSETQ in the germline V gene. The CDR3 covers 16 residues. The CDR3: CASSSNYGISGNTIYF. DNA of the CDR3: TGCGCCAGCAGCTCCAATTACGGCATCTCTGGAAACACCATATATTTT. Full variable domain (outside the CDR3, taken from reference TRBV5-1 and TRBJ1-3): KAGVTQTPRYLIKTRGQQVTLSCSPISGHRSVSWYQQTPGQGLQFLFEYFSETQRNKGNFPGRFSGRQFSNSRSEMNVSTLELGDSALYLCASSSNYGISGNTIYFGEGSWLTVV.

V is TRBV4-3 and J is TRBJ2-1, with 7 bases that match TRBD2. V was pared by 3 bases and J by 8 bases, with 16 bases of the junction left unmatched. This CDR3 has 17 amino acids. Germline CDR1 LGHNA, CDR2 YSLEER. Written as DNA, the CDR3 is TGCGCCAGCAGCCAGGCACACCCGGGACTATTCTCGGATGAGCAGTTCTTC. It is translated as CASSQAHPGLFSDEQFF.

This clonotype was detected only a few times. The rearrangement uses TRBV30 and TRBJ2-6; D gene uncertain. Germline V gives CDR1 GTSNPN, CDR2 SVGIG (reference sequence). The CDR3 is made up of 15 amino acids. The V end lost 0 bases, the J end lost 2 bases, and 8 bases lay between the germline ends. The CDR3 here is CAWSVPSPGANVLTF. CDR3 nucleotides: TGTGCCTGGAGTGTACCTTCGCCTGGGGCCAACGTCCTGACTTTC.

The chain combines TRBV25-1 with TRBJ2-1; possibly TRBD1 or TRBD2 for D (5 bases each). Germline assignment: CDR1 MGHDK and CDR2 SYGVNS. The CDR3 spans 18 residues. Trimming took off 2 bases at V and 4 bases at J, with 21 bases between the two ends. In DNA form, the CDR3 reads TGTGCCAGCAGTGAACGGGGCAGCTGGAAGAAATTATACAATGAGCAGTTCTTC. Protein sequence: CASSERGSWKKLYNEQFF.

This clonotype was seen ten or more times. V usage is TRBV7-6 and J usage is TRBJ2-3; D uncertain. The V end lost 5 bases, the J end lost 0 bases, and 6 bases lay between the germline ends. The CDR3 loop spans 13 amino acids. Germline values: CDR1 SGHVS, CDR2 FNYEAQ. CDR3 DNA: TGTGCCAGCAGCGGTACTAGCACAGATACGCAGTATTTT. Translated: CASSGTSTDTQYF.

This clonotype was seen a handful of times. This rearrangement joins TRBV28 to TRBJ2-3, with D tentatively TRBD2 (6 bases). Trimming left V 4 bases short and J 3 bases short, with 11 bases between. Per germline, CDR1 MDHEN and CDR2 SYDVKM. The CDR3 spans 14 residues. The CDR3 loop reads CASSSGLPTDTQYF. Written as DNA, the CDR3 is TGTGCCAGCAGTTCAGGACTACCGACAGATACGCAGTATTTT.

This clonotype was counted between two and nine times. The gene calls are TRBV12-3 or TRBV12-4 and TRBJ1-6, with D possibly TRBD1 on 5 matching bases. The germline V and J ends were trimmed by 7 bases and 6 bases, with 10 bases remaining between them. The CDR3 contains 13 residues. CDR3: CASTPGGNSPLHF. DNA for the CDR3: TGTGCCAGCACTCCGGGGGGTAATTCACCCCTCCACTTT.

This clonotype showed up just a few times. The V gene is TRBV19, the J gene TRBJ2-2; D gene uncertain. The V gene lost 5 bases and the J gene lost 2 bases, with 6 bases spanning the gap. Per germline, CDR1 LNHDA and CDR2 SQIVND (reference sequence). The CDR3 extends over 13 amino acids. CDR3 protein: CASSFSNTGELFF. The CDR3 DNA is TGTGCCAGTAGTTTCTCAAACACCGGGGAGCTGTTTTTT.

This clonotype was counted only a few times. The V gene is TRBV7-6, the J gene TRBJ2-7; tentatively, D is TRBD2 (5 bases). V lost 1 base and J lost 6, with 10 bases in between. From germline, CDR1 is SGHVS and CDR2 FNYEAQ. The CDR3 has 13 amino acids. The CDR3 DNA reads TGTGCCAGCAGCTTAGGTACGGAGGTCGAGCAGTACTTC. Translation gives CASSLGTEVEQYF.